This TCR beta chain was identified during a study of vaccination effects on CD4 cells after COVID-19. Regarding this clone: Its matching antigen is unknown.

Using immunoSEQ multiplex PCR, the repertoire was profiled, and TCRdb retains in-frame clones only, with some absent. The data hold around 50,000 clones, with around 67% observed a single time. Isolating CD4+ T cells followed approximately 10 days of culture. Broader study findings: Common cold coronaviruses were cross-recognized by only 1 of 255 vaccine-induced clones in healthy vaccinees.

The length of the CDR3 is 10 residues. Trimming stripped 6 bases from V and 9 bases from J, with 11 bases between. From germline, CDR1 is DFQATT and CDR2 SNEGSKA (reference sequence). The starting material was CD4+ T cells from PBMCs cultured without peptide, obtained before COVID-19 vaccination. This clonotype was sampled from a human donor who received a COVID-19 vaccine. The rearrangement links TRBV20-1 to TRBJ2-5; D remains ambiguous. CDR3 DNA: TGCAGTGCCCCGGGTCGGGCCCAGTACTTC. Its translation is CSAPGRAQYF.